This TCR beta chain was documented in a study of blood T cell repertoires in COVID-19. This CDR3 has 13 amino acids. Trimming removed 0 bases from V and 9 bases from J, with 10 bases in between. Germline lookup yields CDR1 SGHRS and CDR2 YFSETQ. The table came from immunoSEQ multiplex PCR; TCRdb's copy has only in-frame clones and leaves some out. In the table there are roughly 70,000 clones, approximately 71% of which are singletons. The sample taken for sequencing was peripheral blood. The TCR sequence derives from a man between 65 and 85 years old with COVID-19, enrolled during active disease. The chain carries TRBV5-1 and TRBJ2-1, with D perhaps TRBD2 (7 bases). CDR3 nucleotides: TGCGCCAGCAGCTTGGCAGGGGAGGGTGAGCAGTTCTTC. Translating it yields CASSLAGEGEQFF.